Listed below are T cell receptor beta chains from one sample, sequenced in a study of metastatic and nonmetastatic thyroid tumors. TCRdb re-clonotyped the PCR reads through MiXCR. The profile shows 6,500 to 10,000 clones, roughly a quarter of them singletons. Sample: tumor tissue. These receptors originate from a female donor with papillary thyroid cancer or a benign thyroid nodule (not recorded which). Some clones in this sample may be carry-over from other donors' samples. Each CDR3 is given with its conserved first and last residue. A D gene is named only where the DNA matches it firmly. Size is stated for part of the rows, as once, few or many counts, or as a class when the clone is expanded.

clone_size: few
v_call: TRBV6-1
d_call: -
j_call: TRBJ1-2
cdr3_length: 15
cdr3_aa: CASRDHGQRGYRYTF
cdr3_nt: TGTGCCAGCAGGGACCATGGGCAACGCGGATATAGATACACCTTC

clone_size: -
v_call: TRBV3-1
d_call: -
j_call: TRBJ1-2
cdr3_length: 13
cdr3_aa: CASSPGEEAGYTF
cdr3_nt: TGTGCCAGCAGCCCCGGGGAAGAGGCTGGCTACACCTTC

clone_size: medium-sized
v_call: TRBV10-3
d_call: -
j_call: TRBJ2-7
cdr3_length: 14
cdr3_aa: CAISGTETSYEQYF
cdr3_nt: TGTGCCATCAGTGGGACAGAAACCTCCTACGAGCAGTACTTC

clone_size: -
v_call: TRBV5-1
d_call: -
j_call: TRBJ2-5
cdr3_length: 14
cdr3_aa: CASSLGQREETQYF
cdr3_nt: TGTGCCAGCAGCTTAGGACAGCGGGAAGAGACACAGTACTTC

clone_size: -
v_call: TRBV29-1
d_call: -
j_call: TRBJ2-5
cdr3_length: 12
cdr3_aa: CSVADGEGTQYF
cdr3_nt: TGCAGCGTTGCGGACGGCGAAGGGACCCAGTACTTC

clone_size: few
v_call: TRBV9
d_call: -
j_call: TRBJ1-3
cdr3_length: 16
cdr3_aa: CASSAFDSISGNTIYF
cdr3_nt: TGTGCCAGCAGCGCTTTCGACAGCATCTCTGGAAACACCATATATTTT

clone_size: large
v_call: TRBV6-5
d_call: -
j_call: TRBJ1-6
cdr3_length: 15
cdr3_aa: CASSYQGFHNSPLHF
cdr3_nt: TGTGCCAGCAGTTACCAGGGTTTCCATAATTCACCCCTCCACTTT

clone_size: many
v_call: TRBV3-1
d_call: TRBD1
j_call: TRBJ1-2
cdr3_length: 13
cdr3_aa: CASSQEGRGGYTF
cdr3_nt: TGTGCCAGCAGCCAAGAAGGCAGGGGGGGCTACACCTTC

clone_size: medium-sized
v_call: TRBV6-2/TRBV6-3
d_call: -
j_call: TRBJ1-1
cdr3_length: 13
cdr3_aa: CASSYRQGTEAFF
cdr3_nt: TGTGCCAGCAGTTATCGTCAGGGCACTGAAGCTTTCTTT

clone_size: few
v_call: TRBV20-1
d_call: TRBD1
j_call: TRBJ1-5
cdr3_length: 13
cdr3_aa: CSAIGTGDQPQHF
cdr3_nt: TGCAGTGCTATAGGGACAGGCGACCAGCCCCAGCATTTT

clone_size: many
v_call: TRBV20-1
d_call: TRBD2
j_call: TRBJ2-3
cdr3_length: 15
cdr3_aa: CSAPRAGVSTDTQYF
cdr3_nt: TGCAGTGCTCCCAGGGCGGGAGTTAGCACAGATACGCAGTATTTT

clone_size: few
v_call: TRBV10-2
d_call: -
j_call: TRBJ2-7
cdr3_length: 12
cdr3_aa: CASILNDYDQYF
cdr3_nt: TGCGCCAGCATTCTCAATGACTACGATCAGTACTTC

clone_size: medium-sized
v_call: TRBV28
d_call: -
j_call: TRBJ1-3
cdr3_length: 15
cdr3_aa: CASSLGVRSGNTIYF
cdr3_nt: TGTGCCAGCAGCTTGGGGGTTCGCTCTGGAAACACCATATATTTT

clone_size: many
v_call: TRBV6-2/TRBV6-3
d_call: TRBD1
j_call: TRBJ1-1
cdr3_length: 18
cdr3_aa: CASSYSEGQGARGTEAFF
cdr3_nt: TGTGCCAGCAGTTACTCGGAAGGACAGGGGGCGCGGGGCACTGAAGCTTTCTTT

clone_size: medium-sized
v_call: TRBV28
d_call: TRBD1
j_call: TRBJ2-5
cdr3_length: 16
cdr3_aa: CASQLGRGQGKKTQYF
cdr3_nt: TGTGCCAGCCAACTAGGTAGGGGACAGGGGAAGAAGACCCAGTACTTC

clone_size: medium-sized
v_call: TRBV5-1
d_call: TRBD1
j_call: TRBJ2-5
cdr3_length: 14
cdr3_aa: CASSTGQARETQYF
cdr3_nt: TGCGCCAGCAGCACCGGACAGGCACGGGAGACCCAGTACTTC

clone_size: -
v_call: TRBV6-1
d_call: -
j_call: TRBJ2-7
cdr3_length: 13
cdr3_aa: CASTTPGVGEQYF
cdr3_nt: TGTGCCAGCACCACCCCGGGGGTCGGCGAGCAGTACTTC

clone_size: -
v_call: TRBV12-3/TRBV12-4
d_call: -
j_call: TRBJ2-7
cdr3_length: 12
cdr3_aa: CDSTTGPHDQYF
cdr3_nt: TGTGACAGCACTACAGGGCCCCACGATCAGTACTTC

clone_size: -
v_call: TRBV20-1
d_call: -
j_call: TRBJ1-4
cdr3_length: 17
cdr3_aa: CSARDPTGFQSNERLFF
cdr3_nt: TGCAGTGCTAGAGACCCTACAGGGTTCCAATCTAATGAAAGACTGTTTTTT

clone_size: many
v_call: TRBV29-1
d_call: -
j_call: TRBJ2-7
cdr3_length: 13
cdr3_aa: CSGGRRISYEQYF
cdr3_nt: TGCAGCGGCGGACGGCGTATCTCCTACGAGCAGTACTTC

clone_size: medium-sized
v_call: TRBV28
d_call: -
j_call: TRBJ2-7
cdr3_length: 12
cdr3_aa: CATTSQGVEQYF
cdr3_nt: TGTGCCACCACCTCACAAGGGGTCGAGCAGTACTTC

clone_size: -
v_call: TRBV11-2
d_call: TRBD2
j_call: TRBJ2-7
cdr3_length: 16
cdr3_aa: CASSLDLLAGRNEKYF
cdr3_nt: TGTGCCAGCAGCTTAGATTTACTAGCGGGTCGGAACGAGAAGTACTTC

clone_size: once
v_call: TRBV28
d_call: -
j_call: TRBJ1-1
cdr3_length: 15
cdr3_aa: CASTSPVSWLTEAFF
cdr3_nt: TGTGCCAGCACCAGCCCCGTATCTTGGCTCACTGAAGCTTTCTTT

clone_size: medium-sized
v_call: TRBV20-1
d_call: -
j_call: TRBJ1-2
cdr3_length: 12
cdr3_aa: CSAGQGLQGYTF
cdr3_nt: TGCAGTGCTGGCCAGGGGCTTCAGGGCTACACCTTC

clone_size: -
v_call: TRBV20-1
d_call: -
j_call: TRBJ1-5
cdr3_length: 15
cdr3_aa: CSARQQGTGNQPQHF
cdr3_nt: TGCAGTGCTAGACAGCAGGGGACGGGCAATCAGCCCCAGCATTTT

clone_size: medium-sized
v_call: TRBV7-9
d_call: -
j_call: TRBJ1-6
cdr3_length: 12
cdr3_aa: CASSLLDSPLHF
cdr3_nt: TGTGCCAGCAGCTTACTGGATTCACCCCTCCACTTT

clone_size: medium-sized
v_call: TRBV7-2
d_call: -
j_call: TRBJ1-2
cdr3_length: 14
cdr3_aa: CASSLWGTNYGYTF
cdr3_nt: TGTGCCAGCAGCTTATGGGGGACTAACTATGGCTACACCTTC

clone_size: medium-sized
v_call: TRBV6-5
d_call: TRBD1
j_call: TRBJ2-7
cdr3_length: 17
cdr3_aa: CASSYSKALRGPYEQYF
cdr3_nt: TGTGCCAGCAGTTACTCGAAGGCTTTGAGGGGGCCCTACGAGCAGTACTTC

clone_size: -
v_call: TRBV12-3/TRBV12-4
d_call: TRBD1
j_call: TRBJ2-7
cdr3_length: 13
cdr3_aa: CASSRTGGYEQYF
cdr3_nt: TGTGCCAGCAGTAGGACAGGAGGATACGAGCAGTACTTC

clone_size: medium-sized
v_call: TRBV6-1
d_call: -
j_call: TRBJ2-6
cdr3_length: 16
cdr3_aa: CASSPRTPTGANVLTF
cdr3_nt: TGTGCCAGCAGTCCCCGGACCCCCACTGGGGCCAACGTCCTGACTTTC

clone_size: -
v_call: TRBV5-1
d_call: TRBD1
j_call: TRBJ1-6
cdr3_length: 15
cdr3_aa: CASNFSGGENSPLHF
cdr3_nt: TGCGCCAGCAACTTCTCAGGGGGCGAAAATTCACCCCTCCACTTT

clone_size: medium-sized
v_call: TRBV5-1
d_call: -
j_call: TRBJ2-7
cdr3_length: 12
cdr3_aa: CASREQGYEQYF
cdr3_nt: TGCGCCAGCAGAGAGCAGGGGTACGAGCAGTACTTC

clone_size: -
v_call: TRBV6-5
d_call: TRBD1
j_call: TRBJ1-2
cdr3_length: 18
cdr3_aa: CASSHPPGTGGTLYDYTF
cdr3_nt: TGTGCCAGCAGTCACCCACCCGGGACAGGGGGGACTTTATATGACTACACCTTC

clone_size: medium-sized
v_call: TRBV19
d_call: -
j_call: TRBJ1-6
cdr3_length: 15
cdr3_aa: CASSTTGALGSPLHF
cdr3_nt: TGTGCCAGTAGTACGACAGGCGCACTGGGTTCACCCCTCCACTTT

clone_size: -
v_call: TRBV2
d_call: -
j_call: TRBJ2-5
cdr3_length: 15
cdr3_aa: CASSATGMVTETQYF
cdr3_nt: TGTGCCAGCAGTGCCACGGGGATGGTCACAGAGACCCAGTACTTC

clone_size: -
v_call: TRBV13
d_call: TRBD1
j_call: TRBJ2-2
cdr3_length: 15
cdr3_aa: CASSRGQGLTGELFF
cdr3_nt: TGTGCCAGCAGTCGGGGACAGGGCCTCACCGGGGAGCTGTTTTTT

clone_size: -
v_call: TRBV7-6
d_call: -
j_call: TRBJ2-7
cdr3_length: 14
cdr3_aa: CASSLVPASYEQYF
cdr3_nt: TGTGCCAGCAGCTTAGTCCCGGCCTCCTACGAGCAGTACTTC

clone_size: -
v_call: TRBV7-3
d_call: -
j_call: TRBJ2-7
cdr3_length: 13
cdr3_aa: CASSPPGADEQYF
cdr3_nt: TGTGCCAGCAGCCCACCTGGCGCAGACGAGCAGTACTTC

clone_size: many
v_call: TRBV5-4
d_call: TRBD1
j_call: TRBJ1-3
cdr3_length: 16
cdr3_aa: CASSTNRGDSGNTIYF
cdr3_nt: TGTGCCAGCAGCACGAACAGGGGGGACTCTGGAAACACCATATATTTT

clone_size: many
v_call: TRBV19
d_call: -
j_call: TRBJ2-6
cdr3_length: 17
cdr3_aa: CASSIIGESSGANVLTF
cdr3_nt: TGTGCCAGTAGTATAATAGGAGAGAGCTCTGGGGCCAACGTCCTGACTTTC

clone_size: -
v_call: TRBV7-2
d_call: -
j_call: TRBJ2-7
cdr3_length: 15
cdr3_aa: CASSFTLGENYEQYF
cdr3_nt: TGTGCCAGCAGCTTTACCCTCGGGGAGAACTACGAGCAGTACTTC

clone_size: medium-sized
v_call: TRBV7-9
d_call: -
j_call: TRBJ1-1
cdr3_length: 12
cdr3_aa: CASSRPVGSAFF
cdr3_nt: TGTGCCAGCAGCCGCCCAGTTGGTAGCGCTTTCTTT

clone_size: medium-sized
v_call: TRBV7-2
d_call: TRBD2
j_call: TRBJ2-7
cdr3_length: 13
cdr3_aa: CASSLSGGYEQYF
cdr3_nt: TGTGCCAGCAGCTTAAGCGGGGGCTACGAGCAGTACTTC

clone_size: medium-sized
v_call: TRBV2
d_call: -
j_call: TRBJ1-5
cdr3_length: 13
cdr3_aa: CASSEDRNQPQHF
cdr3_nt: TGTGCCAGCAGTGAAGACAGGAATCAGCCCCAGCATTTT

clone_size: -
v_call: TRBV6-1
d_call: -
j_call: TRBJ2-2
cdr3_length: 12
cdr3_aa: CATKGGPGELFF
cdr3_nt: TGTGCCACCAAGGGGGGCCCCGGGGAGCTGTTTTTT